These 5 T cell receptor beta chains were all obtained from the same sample, sequenced in a study of T cell repertoires in cytomegalovirus infection. MiXCR, applied by TCRdb to the reads, yields one record per CDR3 protein. Of around 300,000 distinct CDR3 sequences listed, roughly 26% are singletons. Material for sequencing was PBMCs. The source of these receptors is a human donor in good health (CMV status not recorded). Some clones in this sample may be carry-over from other donors' samples.

This clonotype was found many times. The CDR3 DNA follows: TGTGCCAGCAGCTTGCGGGCGTCCATGGGGGGCACTGAAGCTTTCTTT. Translation gives CASSLRASMGGTEAFF. The chain has TRBV7-2 and TRBJ1-1, with a weak D call TRBD1 (5 bases). CDR1 and CDR2 (germline): SGHTA, FQGNSA. The CDR3 runs 16 residues. V lost 3 bases and J 4 bases, leaving 18 bases between the germline ends.

This clonotype was recorded a few times. This chain connects TRBV18 to TRBJ1-1; D gene ambiguous. This CDR3 has 11 amino acids. Trimming took off 3 bases at V and 5 bases at J, with 4 bases between the two ends. The germline V gene has CDR1 KGHSH and CDR2 LQKENI. The CDR3 region is CASSPATEAFF. CDR3 nucleotides: TGTGCCAGCTCACCGGCAACTGAAGCTTTCTTT.

This clonotype has a count of ten or more. The V gene is TRBV24-1, the J gene TRBJ2-1; D gene ambiguous. The CDR3 runs 16 residues. Trimming left V 2 bases short and J 0 bases short, with 10 bases between. The V gene's germline CDR1 is KGHDR and CDR2 SFDVKD. The CDR3 coding sequence is TGTGCCACCAGTGATTCGTCGCGGAGCTCCTACAATGAGCAGTTCTTC. Encoded protein: CATSDSSRSSYNEQFF.

This clonotype was seen ten or more times. The genes are TRBV28 and TRBJ1-5; possibly TRBD1 for D (5 bases). Trimming took 3 bases from V and 0 from J, leaving 6 bases between them. Germline lookup yields CDR1 MDHEN and CDR2 SYDVKM. The CDR3 runs 14 residues. CDR3 coding DNA: TGTGCCAGCAGTTTTCAGGGTAGCAATCAGCCCCAGCATTTT. This gives the protein CASSFQGSNQPQHF.

The chain combines TRBV24-1 with TRBJ2-1; TRBD1 aligns across 9 bases. V was clipped by 4 bases and J by 1 base; unmatched bases: 1. There are 15 residues in the CDR3. Germline CDR1 is KGHDR and CDR2 is SFDVKD. This CDR3 is CATSEDRGSYNEQFF. The DNA for the CDR3 is TGTGCCACCAGTGAGGACAGGGGTTCCTACAATGAGCAGTTCTTC.